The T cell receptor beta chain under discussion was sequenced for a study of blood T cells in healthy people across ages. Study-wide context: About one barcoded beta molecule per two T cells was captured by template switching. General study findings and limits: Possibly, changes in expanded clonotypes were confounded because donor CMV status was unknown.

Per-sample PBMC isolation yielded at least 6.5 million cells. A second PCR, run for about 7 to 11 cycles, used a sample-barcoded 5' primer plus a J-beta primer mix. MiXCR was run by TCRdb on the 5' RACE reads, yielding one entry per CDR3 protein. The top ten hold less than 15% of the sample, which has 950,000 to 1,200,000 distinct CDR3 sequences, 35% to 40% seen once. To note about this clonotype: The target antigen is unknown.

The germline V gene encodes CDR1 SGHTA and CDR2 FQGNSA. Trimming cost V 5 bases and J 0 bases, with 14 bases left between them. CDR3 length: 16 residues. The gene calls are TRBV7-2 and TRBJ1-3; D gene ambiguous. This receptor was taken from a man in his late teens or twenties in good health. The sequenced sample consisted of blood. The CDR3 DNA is TGTGCCAGCAGCCCGATCCGGCCGTCCTCTGGAAACACCATATATTTT. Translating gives CASSPIRPSSGNTIYF.